This TCR beta chain originates from a study of blood T cell repertoires in COVID-19. Assay used: immunoSEQ multiplex PCR; TCRdb lists only in-frame clones, some missing. The sample has around 250,000 clones, about 86% seen once; the top ten hold less than 4.5%. This CDR3 has 15 amino acids. Looked up from germline, CDR1 is PRHDT and CDR2 is FYEKMQ (reference sequence). Trimming pared 0 bases from V and 10 bases from J, leaving 13 bases between. This sequence was found in a man younger than 30 with active or convalescent COVID-19. The sample comprised peripheral blood. The chain couples TRBV13 to TRBJ1-6; TRBD1 might be the D (5 bases). The CDR3 protein is CASSLGQDVFSPLHF. The CDR3, as DNA: TGTGCCAGCAGCTTAGGACAGGACGTTTTCTCACCCCTCCACTTT.